This entry lists 4 T cell receptor beta chains sequenced from one sample in a study of blood T cell repertoires in COVID-19. Produced via immunoSEQ multiplex PCR; TCRdb's table is partial and in-frame only. The sample comprises hundreds of thousands of clones, about 94% of which are singletons, and more than 0.7% rests with the top ten. Sequencing was performed on peripheral blood. These receptor sequences come from a man in his fifties or sixties with COVID-19, enrolled during active disease.

This clone occurred once. The chain employs TRBV5-6 and TRBJ1-1, with TRBD1 matching over 8 bases. The CDR3 consists of 14 residues. The V segment lost 5 bases and the J segment 5 bases; nucleotides outside the gene matches: 8. Germline CDR1 is SGHDT and CDR2 is YYEEEE. CDR3 in amino acids: CASRQGAQETEAFF. In nucleotides, the CDR3 is TGTGCCAGCAGGCAGGGGGCGCAGGAAACTGAAGCTTTCTTT.

This clone appeared once. V is TRBV5-1 and J is TRBJ2-3; 7 bases align to TRBD2. This CDR3 comprises 15 residues. Looked up from germline, CDR1 is SGHRS and CDR2 is YFSETQ. The V segment lost 0 bases and the J segment 4 bases; nucleotides outside the gene matches: 5. CDR3 DNA sequence: TGCGCCAGCAGCTTGGCGCGGGAGACCCCAGATACGCAGTATTTT. Translating gives CASSLARETPDTQYF.

This chain connects TRBV19 to TRBJ2-1, with TRBD2 identical over 10 bases. Germline CDR1 is LNHDA and CDR2 is SQIVND (reference sequence). Trimming cost V 6 bases and J 7 bases; bases outside gene matches: 6. This CDR3 is 14 amino acids long. The CDR3, as DNA: TGTGCCAGTAGCCGGACTAGCGGCCCTAATGAGCAGTTCTTC. Its protein product is CASSRTSGPNEQFF.

This chain links TRBV10-3 with TRBJ1-1; no firm D call. There are 14 residues in the CDR3. Germline CDR1 and CDR2: ENHRY and SYGVKD. Trimming took off 4 bases at V and 7 bases at J, with 16 bases between the two ends. The CDR3 bases are TGTGCCATCAGTGGAGGACGGGGTGCCAGTGAAGCTTTCTTT. Amino acid sequence: CAISGGRGASEAFF.